Listed here are 3 T cell receptor beta chains from one sample, sequenced in a study of blood T cell repertoires in COVID-19. Assay: immunoSEQ multiplex PCR; the TCRdb copy retains only in-frame clones and omits some. The sample comprises approximately 220,000 clones, roughly 80% of which are singletons, and about 8% rests with the top ten. The sample taken for sequencing was peripheral blood. The receptor source for this set is a woman older than 75 with acute or convalescent COVID-19.

The J gene is TRBJ2-3, the V gene TRBV19, with a possible D match to TRBD1 (6 bases). Trimming took 10 bases from V and 0 from J, leaving 11 bases between them. The germline CDR1 and CDR2 sequences are LNHDA and SQIVND (reference sequence). The CDR3 has 13 amino acids. CDR3 in amino acids: CAIRDTSTDTQYF. The CDR3 DNA is TGTGCCATCCGGGACACCAGCACAGATACGCAGTATTTT.

The chain links TRBV12-2 to TRBJ1-4; the table's D call, TRBD1, has no DNA check behind it. TRBV12-2 is described as a pseudogene. The CDR3 length is 18 residues. DNA of the CDR3: TGTGCAAGTCGCTCCGGACAGGGCGGAGGACGGGGTCGGGAAAAACTGTTTTTT. Translated: CASRSGQGGGRGREKLFF.

The chain has TRBV18 and TRBJ2-3; D remains ambiguous. Germline values: CDR1 KGHSH, CDR2 LQKENI. V lost 6 bases and J 1 base, leaving 11 bases between the germline ends. This CDR3 has 14 residues. The chain's CDR3 is CASSPRGGTDTQYF. The CDR3 region has the DNA TGTGCCAGCTCCCCGAGAGGAGGCACAGATACGCAGTATTTT.